Included here is one TCR beta chain sequence, with context. The data were taken from a study of blood T cell repertoires in COVID-19. Study-level information: T cells, B-cell-depleted T cells, or PBMCs provided the cDNA or gDNA that served as material.

Methods used by the authors: Estimated nucleated cell counts came from reference gene primer amplification. Generated by immunoSEQ multiplex PCR, the TCRdb table keeps only in-frame clones and is missing some. Clone size and V and J calls were adopted from that table, with D and trimming inferred from the DNA. This sample has 490,000 or so clones, with 88% found just once. CDR1 and CDR2 from the germline V gene are SGDLS and YYNGEE. V lost 4 bases to trimming and J lost 3 bases; unmatched junction nucleotides: 12. The CDR3 runs to 16 residues. The rearrangement links TRBV9 to TRBJ2-7, with TRBD2 matching 8 bases. The sequenced sample was PBMCs or T cells enriched from blood (not recorded which). The source of this sequence is a woman aged 40-49 years who had recovered from COVID-19. CDR3 in amino acids: CASSPDLSGSYYEQYF. DNA for the CDR3: TGTGCCAGCAGCCCTGACCTCAGCGGGAGTTACTACGAGCAGTACTTC.